What follows is one TCR beta chain and its context. Which antigen it targets is not known. There are no base qualities to consult, and no much larger clone falls within one base. Other DNA sequences from this sample encode an identical CDR3 as well. This record comes from a study of tumor T cells in aggressive B-cell lymphoma (dated by TCRdb to about 2017). Receptors were amplified or captured by the immunoSEQ multiplex PCR assay. TCRdb took over this immuneACCESS table, retaining in-frame rearrangements with V and J assigned. Such tables are incomplete; in checked studies, under half of the missing clones stem from an unresolved V gene, and the remainder is unexplained. The sample includes about 2,500 clones, with approximately 91% observed a single time. Jointly, the top ten make up more than 4% of the sample. Between the V and J ends, shortened by 4 bases and 6 bases respectively, the junction contains 17 bases. Including cysteine and phenylalanine, the CDR3 has 15 amino acids. Solely the CDR3 DNA is kept, with 45 bases framed from the first base. Sequences MGHRA (CDR1) and YSYEKL (CDR2) are obtained from the germline V gene.

This clonotype originated in an adult with diffuse large B cell lymphoma. What was sequenced was tumor tissue. This receptor chain uses TRBV4-1 and TRBJ2-3; D gene: possibly TRBD1, on 6 matching bases. The bases are TGCGCCAGCAGCCCCGAGTCTAGGGGGACGGATACGCAGTATTTT. It codes for CASSPESRGTDTQYF.